This TCR beta chain was retrieved from a study of shared clonotypes between healthy human individuals. Study-level findings and limits: Relative to their counterparts shared across all four donors, non-shared clonotypes exhibited diminished generation probabilities. Few donors restricted represented genetic and exposure-history diversity. Naive subsets generally exceeded memory subsets in estimated richness.

Approximately 210 ng DNA, tens of thousands of T cell genomes, went into each sorted-subset replicate PCR. Method: immunoSEQ multiplex PCR; TCRdb's copy keeps in-frame clones and lacks some. The data contain roughly 2.5 million clones, more than 80% of them singletons. Worth noting for this clone: Its specificity is not known.

The V gene lost 2 bases and the J gene lost 3 bases, with 8 bases spanning the gap. The germline CDR1 and CDR2 sequences are MNHEY and SMNVEV (reference sequence). The CDR3 is 13 amino acids. The gene calls are TRBV27 and TRBJ2-7; D gene unclear. This clonotype was obtained from a man younger than 30 in good health. Sample: naive CD4+ T cells sorted from blood. Subset noted: CD45RA+ positively selected. DNA for the CDR3: TGTGCCAGCAGTTTAATACCCAGCTACGAGCAGTACTTC. Protein product: CASSLIPSYEQYF.